This TCR beta chain originates from a study of T cell repertoires and HLA-DP antigens (dated by TCRdb to the late 2010s). About the full investigation: The study used an in vitro model of CD4+ T cell alloreactivity against allogeneic HLA-DP presented by transduced HeLa cells. Compared with self, one alloantigen differed at one amino acid in the peptide-binding groove and the other differed at fewer than 11, modelling structurally similar versus dissimilar alloantigens. An average DNA input of about 0.2 ug was used for sorted CD137+CD4+ samples, compared with approximately 1.2 ug for pre-culture CD4+ samples. Of the three donors, two were male and one was female, and their ages ranged from the 18-to-29 age band up to the 60-to-69 age band.

TCRB CDR3 regions were amplified with the immunoSEQ multiplex PCR using forward primers for 54 TRBV segments and reverse primers for 13 TRBJ segments. Deep resolution, with a target of a few hundred thousand T cell genomes, was applied to the sequencing of pre-culture CD4+ samples. Sequencing of the amplicons was done on an Illumina HiSeq System, giving 87 bp reads that spanned the CDR3. Processing in the source paper ran as follows. PCR and sequencing errors in the reads were corrected, and alignment to IMGT reference sequences was used to define CDR3 regions. Synthetic template pools were used to estimate template counts and unique rearrangement counts. Clonality was computed by subtracting Pielou's evenness from 1. Richness was estimated with the Daley-Smith estimator. Morisita's index was used to measure repertoire overlap. A clone counted as low-abundance if it appeared in cultured samples but went undetected in the pre-culture repertoire of the same donor. TCRdb limited this immuneACCESS table to in-frame rearrangements with V and J called. A share of clones is missing; checked studies link under half to unresolved V genes, and the rest is unexplained. D and trimming were read from the DNA, whereas the V and J calls and clone size are those reported in that table. This sample holds approximately 89,000 clones; 86% were observed only once. About 1.7% of the sample is in the top ten clones.

Magnetic bead negative selection was used to isolate untouched CD4+ T cells from Ficoll-separated PBMC, with an average purity of about 98%. Untouched CD4+ T cells were isolated with magnetic beads from Ficoll-separated PBMC, and a purity of 95% to 98% was reached with negligible CD8+ contamination. Peripheral blood mononuclear cells were supplied by the buffy coats of a few healthy blood donors, who served as the study donors. Each of the three donors was CMV seronegative. The DNeasy Blood & Tissue Kit was used for extraction of genomic DNA. Genomic DNA from sorted CD137+CD4+ cells and from pre-culture CD4+ baseline samples of each subject was subjected to TCRB sequencing. As concerns this clone: This receptor's antigen is unknown. One base away there is no much larger clone; base qualities are not given.

In the germline V gene, CDR1 corresponds to MNHEY and CDR2 to SVGAGI. Taken from cysteine to phenylalanine, the CDR3 has 14 residues. The sequence is cut down to CDR3 DNA, 42 bases in frame from base 1. The junction shows trimming of 6 bases on V and 11 bases on J, plus 17 bases between the germline ends. Findings and caveats that apply to the study as a whole: Separate analysis of naive and memory CD4+ repertoires was not performed. Similar clonality (around 0.4) was observed for sorted CD137+ cells against both alloantigens, and this clonality was much higher than that observed in pre-culture samples (around 0.036). The study was limited by having only three donors, by relying on a non-physiological HeLa antigen-presenting system, and by using total CD4+ responder cells. An average cumulative frequency of around 40% against one allele and 50.6% against the other was found for clones undetected before culture.

This receptor was taken from a man in his fifties or sixties in good health and CMV-seronegative. The sequence links TRBV6-5 to TRBJ1-6; the D gene assignment is ambiguous. The specimen was CD4+ T cells from PBMCs. The CDR3 amino acid sequence is: CASSRTKGVTPLHF. In nucleotide form, the sequence is TGTGCCAGCAGCCGGACCAAAGGAGTGACACCCCTCCACTTT.